The clone carrying this T cell receptor (beta chain) was seen ten or more times. Its specificity is not known. This specimen belongs to a study of T cells in Graves' hyperthyroidism and ophthalmopathy. Overall study: Blood was drawn when the patient was first diagnosed and still untreated. Study conclusions and caveats: Median prediction lead before ophthalmopathy onset was 5.5 to 7 months with the model. Most thyroid clonotypes with frequency above 0.001 were detected in blood.

Using RNA transcripts as the source, TCR beta CDR3 regions were amplified. HTBI primers were employed in a first-round RT-PCR of the TCR CDR3. Using its own MiXCR run on the multiplex PCR reads, TCRdb lists one record per CDR3 protein. The table lists approximately 600,000 distinct CDR3 sequences, around 13% of them singletons, with less than 6% in the top ten. The CDR3 covers 16 residues. In germline, CDR1 is SQVTM, CDR2 ANQGSEA. The V end lost 4 bases, the J end lost 6 bases, and 23 bases lay between the germline ends. The TCR was taken from a woman aged 25-40 years with Graves' hyperthyroidism that later progressed to Graves' ophthalmopathy. The J gene is TRBJ2-3, the V gene TRBV29-1; perhaps D is TRBD1 or TRBD2 (5 bases each). The material sequenced was blood. CDR3 bases: TGCAGCGTTGTCCCCGAGGGACCTATAAGCTTCGATACGCAGTATTTT. It yields the protein CSVVPEGPISFDTQYF.